The 2 T cell receptor beta chains reported below all come from one sample, sequenced in a study of cytomegalovirus exposure and HLA in healthy donors. The PCR used 60 Vbeta and 13 Jbeta primers. Assay: immunoSEQ multiplex PCR; the TCRdb copy retains only in-frame clones and omits some. The sample has more than 80,000 clones, roughly 60% seen once. The sequenced sample consisted of PBMCs. The source of these receptors is a human donor in good health.

The chain links TRBV11-3 to TRBJ2-3; TRBD1 matches 8 bases. Germline CDR1 reads SGHNT; CDR2 reads YENEEA. V trimming: 5 bases; J trimming: 0 bases; junction bases outside the gene matches: 4. The CDR3 spans 15 residues. CDR3 coding DNA: TGTGCCAGCAGCCTAAGACAGGGGAGCACAGATACGCAGTATTTT. It is translated as CASSLRQGSTDTQYF. The full variable domain, completed using reference TRBV11-3 and TRBJ2-3, is EAGVVQSPRYKIIEKKQPVAFWCNPISGHNTLYWYLQNLGQGPELLIRYENEEAVDDSQLPKDRFSAERLKGVDSTLKIQPAELGDSAVYLCASSLRQGSTDTQYFGPGTRLTVL.

The chain uses TRBV6-5 and TRBJ1-6, with D uncertain. V lost 2 bases to trimming and J lost 6 bases, with 8 bases between them. The CDR3 is 14 residues long. Germline V lookup: CDR1 MNHEY, CDR2 SVGAGI. In DNA form, the CDR3 reads TGTGCCAGCAGTTACGAGGGAGGTAATTCACCCCTCCACTTT. Its protein product is CASSYEGGNSPLHF.